This T cell receptor (beta chain) appears in the sequencing data of a study of blood T cell repertoires in COVID-19. Study overall: The United States, Italy and Spain provided the acute and convalescent COVID-19 samples. From T cells, B-cell-depleted T cells, or PBMCs came the material, which was cDNA or gDNA.

Authors' processing steps: Estimation of nucleated cell counts was performed using reference gene primer amplification. TCRdb keeps only in-frame clones here, not all; method: immunoSEQ multiplex PCR. That table furnishes V, J and clone size, whereas the DNA furnished D and trimming. The sample records roughly 200,000 clones, around 80% being singletons. The CDR3 has 14 residues. Germline CDR1 SGHKS, CDR2 YYEKEE (reference sequence). Trimming took 4 bases from V and 2 from J, leaving 10 bases between them. The sample holds one count of this clone. V gene TRBV5-5 combines with J gene TRBJ1-3; D is perhaps TRBD1 (6 bases). The TCR sequence derives from a woman aged 30 to 39 with COVID-19, enrolled during active disease. The sample was peripheral blood. The CDR3 reads CASSTGQTGNTIYF. CDR3 bases: TGTGCCAGCAGCACTGGACAGACTGGAAACACCATATATTTT.